This TCR beta chain is from a study of T cells after yellow fever vaccination (dated by TCRdb to between 2018 and 2021). In the study overall: The SMART-Seq v4 Ultra Low Input RNA kit was used to prepare libraries from fractions with low cell numbers. To follow T-cell clones before and after both primary and booster YFV17D yellow fever vaccination, bulk TCR alpha and beta repertoires underwent longitudinal sequencing. Two healthy male donors, one aged 18 to 30 and one aged 30 to 40 years, made up the cohort. Blood samples were taken at several timepoints before and after primary and secondary immunization, and bulk PBMC replicates and cell subsets were isolated.

Explained via the paper, the treatment or condition label denotes: live attenuated yellow fever vaccine strain. Two biological replicates of bulk PBMCs were collected at each blood-draw timepoint. A standard Ficoll-Paque protocol was used to isolate PBMCs from peripheral blood. TriZol was used to extract RNA from bulk PBMCs, from CD4 and CD8 fractions, and from dextramer-positive and dextramer-negative fractions. From its cysteine to its phenylalanine, the CDR3 spans 15 amino acids. Of the read, only the CDR3 DNA is kept; its 45 bases are in frame from base 1. CDR1 SGHVS and CDR2 FQNEAQ were looked up in the germline V gene. Trimming costs V 4 bases and J 0 bases, and their ends lie 12 bases apart. The paper's findings and limits, for the study overall: FACS-sorted repertoires could contain abundant contaminating clonotypes from the bulk population, so computational filtering was required. Because only a couple of donors were included in the study, the extent to which the findings can be generalized is limited. Compared with the primary T-cell response, the secondary T-cell response was faster but weaker, reaching its peak on day 5 rather than on day 15. After the booster, most of the clones that had expanded following primary vaccination were detected again (just under 97% of CD4 and roughly nine tenths of CD8), which suggests that memory was broadly maintained. A small fraction of clonotypes appeared in both the CD4 and CD8 compartments, likely as a result of convergent recombination.

This clonotype has just a few counts. Its recognized antigen is unknown. It has no much larger one-base neighbor in the sample; base qualities were not kept. Synthesis of TCR cDNA relied on 5'RACE template switching, a step that introduced a universal primer site along with unique molecular identifiers. Priming for cDNA synthesis came from both the TCR alpha and TCR beta constant segments. Library amplification used two PCR steps, and the second PCR step added sample barcodes and sequencing adapters. Sequencing of libraries was done on Illumina HiSeq 2500 (2x100 bp) or NovaSeq (2x150 bp). As for the original processing: Demultiplexing of reads and collapsing into UMI consensus sequences were performed with MIGEC, and V(D)J alignment was carried out with MiXCR. Clonotypes responding to the vaccine were identified with edgeR on replicate PBMC samples, with the criteria of FDR below 0.01 and a log2 fold change above 5 up to day 15. Each bulk clonotype received a CD4 or CD8 identity based on whether the sequenced CD4 or CD8 repertoire contained that clonotype at higher abundance. Through fastp at Q25 and MiXCR, TCRdb rebuilt clones from the public reads, retaining in-frame beta chains. Every CDR3 protein is listed once, alongside the most common genes and DNA of its rows. TCRdb, not the authors, supplied the V and J calls. This sample is represented by roughly 330,000 distinct CDR3 sequences; 6.8% of them were singletons. Roughly a sixth of the sample lies in the top ten.

Rearrangement joined TRBV7-8 to TRBJ2-5; the D gene cannot be named for sure. The sample in question was PBMCs, obtained roughly seven weeks after the first yellow fever vaccination. The receptor was isolated from a man between 18 and 29 years old who received the YFV17D yellow fever vaccine. The DNA sequence reads TGTGCCAGCAGCTCCCCCTGGGCGTACCAAGAGACCCAGTACTTC. It translates to CASSSPWAYQETQYF.